The rows below give T cell receptor beta chains drawn from one sample of a study of shared T cell receptors in the human thymus. Method: immunoSEQ multiplex PCR; TCRdb's copy keeps in-frame clones and lacks some. The sample holds around 730,000 clones, 80% to 90% seen once. A further study also used this sample, focusing on human thymus T cells.

Sequenced input: thymocytes. The origin of the receptors is a girl younger than two with a congenital heart defect. Both conserved end residues are part of each CDR3. A D gene is named only where the DNA matches it firmly. Clone size is stated in some rows and not others, as once, few, many or a class when expanded.

size: NA
J: TRBJ1-1
V: TRBV9
D: NA
CDR3: CASSVARNNTEAFF
DNA: TGTGCCAGCAGCGTAGCCAGGAACAACACTGAAGCTTTCTTT

size: NA
J: TRBJ2-1
V: TRBV19
D: TRBD2
CDR3: CASGGGYNEQFF
DNA: TGTGCCTCGGGGGGGGGCTACAATGAGCAGTTCTTC

size: NA
J: TRBJ1-1
V: TRBV27
D: NA
CDR3: CASSLLPFKTGLGNTEAFF
DNA: TGTGCCAGCAGTTTACTCCCCTTCAAGACAGGCCTGGGGAACACTGAAGCTTTCTTT

size: NA
J: TRBJ1-2
V: TRBV2
D: TRBD1
CDR3: CASTTPRDTGADMNYGYTF
DNA: TGTGCCAGCACCACCCCGCGGGATACAGGGGCCGATATGAACTATGGCTACACCTTC

size: NA
J: TRBJ1-1
V: TRBV5-6
D: TRBD1
CDR3: CASSADRENTEAFF
DNA: TGTGCCAGCAGCGCTGACAGGGAGAACACTGAAGCTTTCTTT

size: NA
J: TRBJ2-5
V: TRBV27
D: NA
CDR3: CASSLSAGAQETQYF
DNA: TGTGCCAGCAGTTTATCGGCGGGGGCCCAAGAGACCCAGTACTTC

size: NA
J: TRBJ2-1
V: TRBV14
D: TRBD1
CDR3: CASSHRTGGALNEQFF
DNA: TGTGCCAGCAGCCATCGTACAGGGGGCGCCTTAAATGAGCAGTTCTTC

size: NA
J: TRBJ2-1
V: TRBV9
D: NA
CDR3: CASSDRDNEQFF
DNA: TGTGCCAGCAGCGACCGGGACAATGAGCAGTTCTTC

size: NA
J: TRBJ2-2
V: TRBV27
D: TRBD2
CDR3: CASRSLASNATGELFF
DNA: TGTGCCAGCAGATCACTAGCGTCGAACGCTACCGGGGAGCTGTTTTTT

size: NA
J: TRBJ2-1
V: TRBV5-1
D: TRBD2
CDR3: CASSPLAGGPGEQFF
DNA: TGCGCCAGCAGCCCTCTAGCGGGGGGGCCCGGTGAGCAGTTCTTC

size: NA
J: TRBJ2-7
V: TRBV5-6
D: NA
CDR3: CASSSIGDTLEGEQYF
DNA: TGTGCCAGCAGCTCCATAGGGGACACACTAGAGGGCGAGCAGTACTTC

size: NA
J: TRBJ2-1
V: TRBV5-6
D: NA
CDR3: CASSLQATRDLGDYNEQFF
DNA: TGTGCCAGCAGCTTGCAAGCCACCCGGGACTTAGGAGACTACAATGAGCAGTTCTTC

size: NA
J: TRBJ2-7
V: TRBV7-8
D: TRBD1
CDR3: CASSAWDRGLYEQYF
DNA: TGTGCCAGCAGCGCCTGGGACAGGGGGCTCTACGAGCAGTACTTC

size: NA
J: TRBJ2-2
V: TRBV6-1
D: NA
CDR3: CASSEKWQGGELFF
DNA: TGTGCCAGCAGTGAAAAGTGGCAGGGCGGGGAGCTGTTTTTT

size: NA
J: TRBJ1-2
V: TRBV19
D: NA
CDR3: CASSTAGQDTF
DNA: TGTGCCAGTTCGACCGCAGGGCAGGACACCTTT

size: NA
J: TRBJ2-6
V: TRBV18
D: NA
CDR3: CASSPEAGANVLTF
DNA: TGTGCCAGCTCTCCCGAGGCTGGGGCCAACGTCCTGACTTTC

size: NA
J: TRBJ1-5
V: TRBV15
D: NA
CDR3: CATSGQSLNQPQHF
DNA: TGTGCCACATCAGGACAGTCCCTCAATCAGCCCCAGCATTTT

size: NA
J: TRBJ2-5
V: TRBV15
D: NA
CDR3: CATSRRGGVQETQYF
DNA: TGTGCCACCAGCAGGCGCGGAGGGGTCCAAGAGACCCAGTACTTC

size: NA
J: TRBJ1-2
V: TRBV10-1
D: NA
CDR3: CASSGQGCGYTF
DNA: TGCGCCAGCAGTGGGCAGGGATGTGGCTACACCTTC

size: NA
J: TRBJ1-1
V: TRBV6-5
D: NA
CDR3: CASSTPDLYTEAFF
DNA: TGTGCCAGCAGTACGCCCGACTTGTACACTGAAGCTTTCTTT

size: once
J: TRBJ2-7
V: TRBV5-4
D: NA
CDR3: CASEPLEGTPNF
DNA: TGTGCCAGCGAGCCGTTAGAGGGGACTCCTAACTTC

size: few
J: TRBJ1-5
V: TRBV4-1
D: TRBD1
CDR3: CASSRRDRNQPQHF
DNA: TGCGCCAGCAGCCGAAGGGACAGAAATCAGCCCCAGCATTTT

size: NA
J: TRBJ2-3
V: TRBV14
D: NA
CDR3: CASRSLLGVDTQYF
DNA: TGTGCCAGCCGATCCCTTCTAGGAGTCGATACGCAGTATTTT

size: once
J: TRBJ2-5
V: TRBV5-1
D: TRBD1
CDR3: CASSLADRYQETQYF
DNA: TGCGCCAGCAGCTTGGCGGACAGGTACCAAGAGACCCAGTACTTC

size: NA
J: TRBJ2-5
V: TRBV28
D: NA
CDR3: CASSRPGQRGTQYF
DNA: TGTGCCAGCAGCCGCCCTGGCCAAAGAGGGACCCAGTACTTC

size: NA
J: TRBJ1-1
V: TRBV6-6
D: NA
CDR3: CASIPGTPEAFF
DNA: TGTGCCAGCATCCCCGGGACACCTGAAGCTTTCTTT

size: once
J: TRBJ1-1
V: TRBV7-9
D: TRBD1
CDR3: CASSLGPGGENTEAFF
DNA: TGTGCCAGCAGCTTAGGCCCAGGGGGAGAGAACACTGAAGCTTTCTTT

size: NA
J: TRBJ2-2
V: TRBV6-1
D: TRBD1
CDR3: CASRQDRENTGELFF
DNA: TGTGCCAGCAGACAGGACAGGGAAAACACCGGGGAGCTGTTTTTT

size: NA
J: TRBJ2-1
V: TRBV5-1
D: NA
CDR3: CASSLRGKYSYNEQFF
DNA: TGCGCCAGCAGCTTGAGGGGCAAGTATTCCTACAATGAGCAGTTCTTC

size: NA
J: TRBJ2-3
V: TRBV15
D: TRBD2
CDR3: CATSRGDEGLAADTQYF
DNA: TGTGCCACCAGCAGAGGGGATGAGGGACTAGCGGCAGATACGCAGTATTTT

size: NA
J: TRBJ1-3
V: TRBV11-2
D: NA
CDR3: CASSFPRGAISSGNTIYF
DNA: TGTGCCAGCAGCTTCCCCCGTGGGGCGATCAGCTCTGGAAACACCATATATTTT

size: few
J: TRBJ1-2
V: TRBV19
D: NA
CDR3: CASSICRDGSGYTF
DNA: TGTGCCAGTAGTATATGCAGGGATGGAAGTGGCTACACCTTC

size: few
J: TRBJ2-7
V: TRBV19
D: NA
CDR3: CASRKEGGYEQYF
DNA: TGTGCCAGTAGGAAAGAGGGTGGGTACGAGCAGTACTTC

size: once
J: TRBJ2-1
V: TRBV6-1
D: NA
CDR3: CANAPRSYPGNEQFF
DNA: TGTGCCAACGCCCCGAGGTCCTACCCCGGGAATGAGCAGTTCTTC

size: few
J: TRBJ2-5
V: TRBV4-2
D: NA
CDR3: CASSQERGRETQYF
DNA: TGTGCCAGCAGCCAAGAACGGGGTAGGGAGACCCAGTACTTC

size: few
J: TRBJ2-7
V: TRBV6-5
D: TRBD2
CDR3: CASRPGTRAYEQYF
DNA: TGTGCCAGCAGACCGGGGACTAGAGCCTACGAGCAGTACTTC

size: NA
J: TRBJ2-3
V: TRBV28
D: TRBD2
CDR3: CASSFLRGAPDTQYF
DNA: TGTGCCAGCAGTTTTCTGCGGGGGGCCCCAGATACGCAGTATTTT

size: NA
J: TRBJ2-2
V: TRBV14
D: NA
CDR3: CASSQDVVAGTGELFF
DNA: TGTGCCAGCAGCCAAGATGTGGTTGCGGGTACCGGGGAGCTGTTTTTT

size: NA
J: TRBJ1-6
V: TRBV4-3
D: NA
CDR3: CASSQDVPFGGDSPPLHF
DNA: TGCGCCAGCAGCCAAGATGTCCCCTTCGGAGGAGATTCGCCACCCCTCCACTTT

size: NA
J: TRBJ1-1
V: TRBV30
D: NA
CDR3: CAWSVLPAGMEKNTEAFF
DNA: TGTGCCTGGAGTGTACTTCCCGCGGGTATGGAAAAAAACACTGAAGCTTTCTTT

size: NA
J: TRBJ1-1
V: TRBV29-1
D: NA
CDR3: CSGTAHTEAFF
DNA: TGCAGCGGTACAGCCCACACTGAAGCTTTCTTT

size: NA
J: TRBJ2-1
V: TRBV11-2
D: TRBD2
CDR3: CASSPRVAGDNEQFF
DNA: TGTGCCAGCAGCCCCCGGGTCGCGGGGGACAATGAGCAGTTCTTC

size: NA
J: TRBJ1-2
V: TRBV5-1
D: NA
CDR3: CASSLGSDNTNYGYTF
DNA: TGCGCCAGCAGCTTGGGTTCCGACAATACTAACTATGGCTACACCTTC

size: NA
J: TRBJ2-2
V: TRBV2
D: TRBD2
CDR3: CASRTSGGNGELFF
DNA: TGTGCCAGCAGGACTAGCGGGGGGAACGGGGAGCTGTTTTTT

size: NA
J: TRBJ1-6
V: TRBV12-5
D: TRBD1
CDR3: CASAKPNRDREGFSYNSPLHF
DNA: TGTGCTAGTGCCAAACCAAACCGGGACAGGGAAGGGTTCTCCTATAATTCACCCCTCCACTTT

size: NA
J: TRBJ2-2
V: TRBV12-5
D: NA
CDR3: CASGSGQVNTGELFF
DNA: TGTGCTAGTGGCTCCGGCCAGGTGAACACCGGGGAGCTGTTTTTT

size: NA
J: TRBJ1-1
V: TRBV4-1
D: NA
CDR3: CASSQDFLGFAEAFF
DNA: TGCGCCAGCAGCCAAGATTTCCTAGGTTTCGCTGAAGCTTTCTTT

size: once
J: TRBJ1-2
V: TRBV27
D: TRBD1
CDR3: CASSSHEDHRGAKSYTF
DNA: TGTGCCAGCAGCTCCCACGAGGATCACAGGGGGGCGAAAAGCTACACCTTC